This entry lists 2 T cell receptor beta chains sequenced from one sample in a study of blood T cell repertoires in COVID-19. Here immunoSEQ multiplex PCR was the method, and the copy in TCRdb shows in-frame clones only, minus some. The sample yields roughly 230,000 clones, about 80% seen once. The sequencing sample was made of peripheral blood. All receptors derive from a man aged 45-65 years with active or convalescent COVID-19.

The rearrangement links TRBV25-1 to TRBJ1-1; 9 bases line up with TRBD1. The CDR3 is 18 residues long. Per germline, CDR1 MGHDK and CDR2 SYGVNS. The V gene end was trimmed by 6 bases and the J gene end by 3 bases; junction bases not matched to a gene: 17. The CDR3 spells CASSLRTGEFGIDTEAFF. The DNA for the CDR3 is TGTGCCAGCAGCTTACGGACAGGGGAATTTGGTATTGACACTGAAGCTTTCTTT.

The V gene is TRBV11-2, the J gene TRBJ2-3, with D possibly matching TRBD1 (6 bases). The CDR3 consists of 15 residues. Trimming removed 5 bases from V and 0 bases from J, with 12 bases in between. Germline-derived CDR1 and CDR2 are SGHAT and FQNNGV. CDR3 sequence: CASSLQGTSTDTQYF. CDR3 DNA: TGTGCCAGCAGCCTACAGGGTACTAGCACAGATACGCAGTATTTT.